The sequence of this TCR beta chain was determined in a study of T-cell memory formation after mild COVID-19. Study-wide background: TCR clusters were mostly confined to one donor each.

Study-wide results and caveats: Of the contracting clones, CD4+ ones lay mainly in CM and EM, and CD8+ ones in EMRA. Contracting clones from day 15 to 85 had balanced CD4/CD8; later expanders favoured CD4+.

With constant-segment primers, 5'RACE yielded cDNA libraries of TCR alpha and TCR beta that carried sample barcodes and UMIs. TCRdb itself ran the 5' RACE reads through MiXCR, one entry per CDR3 protein. The sample has some 280,000 distinct CDR3 sequences, 15% to 20% seen once. In its sample, this clonotype was seen once. Its specificity is unknown. The sequencing input was PBMCs or a T cell subset sorted from them (not recorded which). This TCR derives from a man aged 18 to 29 who had mild COVID-19 (a few samples of this study predate the infection). Cell type and time point are not known.

The CDR3 DNA is TGTGCCAGCAGCCAAGAAAAGATTGGGACTACTTACAATGAGCAGTTCTTC. This translates into CASSQEKIGTTYNEQFF. The chain has TRBV4-2 and TRBJ2-1; TRBD2 matches at 7 bases. CDR1 is LGHNA, CDR2 YNFKEQ, per germline. The trim removed 0 bases at V and 4 bases at J, leaving 9 bases unmatched. There are 17 residues in the CDR3.